The 24 T cell receptor beta chains given below trace back to one sample, sequenced in a study of post-analysis software for immune sequencing data. Study-wide results and caveats: Relative to controls, patients had five TRBV segments at higher frequency, with TRBV5-6, TRBV5-1 and TRBV20-1 among these.

The antigens these receptors bind are not known. The authors incorporated unique molecular identifiers into the TCR beta cDNA libraries. MiXCR, applied by TCRdb to the PCR reads, yields one record per CDR3 protein. This sample yields a few hundred thousand distinct CDR3 sequences, of which about 40% are seen a single time; around 4.7% belongs to the top ten. The sequenced sample consisted of blood. All receptors come from a girl between 5 and 17 years old with multiple sclerosis.

As regards this clonotype: It may be a read error: a sequence one base away is much more abundant. This chain connects TRBV20-1 to TRBJ1-1; no firm D call. The CDR3 consists of 12 residues. Germline CDR1 is DFQATT and CDR2 is SNEGSKA (reference sequence). V was shortened by 3 bases and J by 4 bases, with 9 bases between the two germline ends. This CDR3 reads CSASTRLTEAFF. The CDR3 nucleotides are TGCAGTGCTAGTACAAGGCTCACTGAAGCTTTCTTT.

On this clonotype: A single base separates this from a much larger clone, so it may be a read error. The gene calls are TRBV20-1 and TRBJ1-2, with 7 bases aligning to TRBD1. CDR1 and CDR2 (germline): DFQATT, SNEGSKA (reference sequence). CDR3 size: 15 residues. CDR3 nucleotides: TGCAGTGCTAGAAAGGGACAGAGCGTTAACTATGGCTGCACCTTC. As protein: CSARKGQSVNYGCTF.

This clonotype was seen only a few times. The chain is built from TRBV28 and TRBJ1-1; D is undetermined. Germline-derived CDR1 and CDR2 are MDHEN and SYDVKM. The V gene lost 2 bases and the J gene lost 4 bases, with 17 bases spanning the gap. The CDR3 totals 16 residues. The CDR3 coding sequence is TGTGCCAGCAGTTTACCCCTCGGCAGGTCGAGCACTGAAGCTTTCTTT. Its protein product is CASSLPLGRSSTEAFF.

The gene calls are TRBV28 and TRBJ2-1; TRBD2 matches 8 bases. V lost 3 bases and J lost 7; bases outside the gene matches: 14. The CDR3 loop spans 17 amino acids. Germline V gene sequence: CDR1 MDHEN, CDR2 SYDVKM. CDR3 loop: CASSFLGTGGGYNEQFF. The CDR3 DNA follows: TGTGCCAGCAGTTTCCTAGGAACGGGAGGGGGGTATAATGAGCAGTTCTTC.

This clonotype was detected a few times. Given a much more abundant clone one base away, this may be a read error. The J gene is TRBJ2-1, the V gene TRBV3-1, with 7 bases matching TRBD1. The CDR3 length is 14 residues. The J segment lost 9 bases and the V segment lost 6 bases, leaving 11 bases of the junction unmatched. From germline, CDR1 is LGHDT and CDR2 YNNKEL (reference sequence). The CDR3 nucleotides read TGTGCCAGCAGGGGAAACGACAGGGCAAGTGAGCAGTTCTTC. It is translated as CASRGNDRASEQFF.

The V and J genes are TRBV6-5 and TRBJ1-2; 11 bases match TRBD1. The CDR3 has 17 residues. Germline trimming cut 0 bases from V and 2 bases from J; bases unmatched to any gene: 5. Germline V gene sequence: CDR1 MNHEY, CDR2 SVGAGI. The CDR3 here is CASSYSGWDRGNYGYTF. The CDR3 DNA reads TGTGCCAGCAGTTACTCGGGGTGGGACAGGGGGAACTATGGCTACACCTTC.

With regard to this clonotype: Mismatch with germline at one junction end may stem from a read error. The chain couples TRBV15 to TRBJ2-2, with D perhaps given as TRBD1 or TRBD2 (6 bases each). The CDR3 spans 13 residues. Germline CDR1 reads LNHNV; CDR2 reads YYDKDF (reference sequence). The CDR3 DNA sequence: TGTGCCATCCGAAGGGGGGCAGTCGGGGAGCTGGTTTTT. This sequence encodes CAIRRGAVGELVF.

The table lists this clonotype with many counts. The CDR3 bases are TGTGCCAGCAGCCCCTACAGGGGAGGGGAGACCCAGTACTTC. It translates to CASSPYRGGETQYF. J is TRBJ2-5 and V is TRBV7-8, with D perhaps given as TRBD1 or TRBD2 (7 bases each). CDR3 length equals 14 residues. Germline V lookup: CDR1 SGHVS, CDR2 FQNEAQ. V lost 5 bases to trimming and J lost 5 bases, with 15 bases between them.

Regarding this clonotype: A much larger clone differs by one base, so this may be a read error. This sequence joins TRBV6-5 and TRBJ1-2; possibly TRBD1 for D (5 bases). The V gene lost 5 bases and the J gene lost 3 bases, with 13 bases spanning the gap. The CDR3 extends over 14 amino acids. Germline values: CDR1 MNHEY, CDR2 SVGAGI. The CDR3 spells CASSGRGIDYGYTF. As DNA, the CDR3 is TGTGCCAGCAGTGGACGGGGGATCGACTATGGCTACACCTTC.

This clonotype was detected ten times or more. The gene calls are TRBV5-6 and TRBJ1-4; D is possibly TRBD1 (6 bases). The CDR3 is 11 amino acids. V was trimmed by 5 bases and J by 14 bases, leaving 13 bases between them. Germline V gene sequence: CDR1 SGHDT, CDR2 YYEEEE. CDR3 sequence (DNA): TGTGCCAGCAGTCTCGGACAGAACCTGTTTTTT. It codes for CASSLGQNLFF.

The V gene is TRBV6-5, the J gene TRBJ1-6; possible D gene TRBD1, 5 bases. The CDR3 is 18 residues long. Germline assignment: CDR1 MNHEY and CDR2 SVGAGI. Trimming took 2 bases from V and 10 from J, leaving 24 bases between them. The CDR3 loop reads CASSYRTLRGSWLSPLHF. The CDR3 bases are TGTGCCAGCAGTTACCGTACACTACGGGGCTCTTGGCTCTCACCCCTCCACTTT.

This clonotype occurred many times. The chain combines TRBV7-8 with TRBJ2-5, with D possibly being TRBD1 or TRBD2 (5 bases each). The CDR3 contains 15 residues. Looked up from germline, CDR1 is SGHVS and CDR2 is FQNEAQ. Between the trimmed V and J ends, which lost 1 base and 0 bases, there was a span of 9 bases. The DNA of the CDR3 is TGTGCCAGCAGCTTAGGGGACGCGTACCAAGAGACCCAGTACTTC. Translation: CASSLGDAYQETQYF.

The sample holds many counts of this clonotype. This chain links TRBV29-1 with TRBJ1-1, with a possible D match to TRBD1 (5 bases). The V end was cut by 5 bases, the J end by 1 base, with 8 bases between. The CDR3 totals 12 residues. In germline, CDR1 is SQVTM, CDR2 ANQGSEA. CDR3 amino acids: CSVLGGNTEAFF. CDR3 coding DNA: TGCAGCGTTCTCGGGGGGAACACTGAAGCTTTCTTT.

Details on this clonotype: A read error may be the cause here, since a much bigger clone is one base away. The rearrangement joins TRBV10-3 to TRBJ1-2; maybe TRBD1 (6 bases). The CDR3 covers 14 residues. Germline CDR1 and CDR2: ENHRY and SYGVKD. V gave up 4 bases and J gave up 6 bases, with 15 bases separating them. The CDR3 coding sequence is TGTGCCATCAGTGTAAGGGGGAGGGAAAATGGCTACACCTTC. It encodes CAISVRGRENGYTF.

CDR3 amino acids: CASSSLTGTDEQFF. CDR3 in DNA: TGTGCCAGCAGCTCCCTGACAGGGACGGATGAGCAGTTCTTC. The chain combines TRBV7-9 with TRBJ2-1; TRBD1 matches at 7 bases. Trimming removed 4 bases from V and 8 bases from J; junction bases left unmatched: 8. This CDR3 has 14 amino acids. Germline CDR1 and CDR2: SEHNR and FQNEAQ (reference sequence).

The V call is TRBV2, the J call TRBJ2-2; D is uncertain. The V gene lost 4 bases and the J gene lost 3 bases, with 9 bases spanning the gap. Germline values: CDR1 SNHLY, CDR2 FYNNEI. The CDR3 is 14 amino acids. CDR3 in DNA: TGTGCCAGCAGTGTCGGTCAAGACACCGGGGAGCTGTTTTTT. This encodes CASSVGQDTGELFF.

J is TRBJ1-1 and V is TRBV6-6; possible D gene TRBD1, 5 bases. This CDR3 contains 15 residues. Germline V lookup: CDR1 MNHNY, CDR2 SVGAGI (reference sequence). Trimming shortened V by 3 bases and J by 1 base, and 12 bases separated the two germline ends. The CDR3 sequence is CASSYGSGENTEAFF. The CDR3 coding sequence is TGTGCCAGCAGTTATGGGTCGGGGGAGAACACTGAAGCTTTCTTT.

In this sample, this clonotype turned up many times. The chain links TRBV4-2 to TRBJ2-1; 14 bases fit TRBD2. From germline, CDR1 is LGHNA and CDR2 YNFKEQ. Unmatched junction bases numbered 4, after V lost 5 bases and J lost 1 base. The CDR3 length is 17 residues. DNA of the CDR3: TGTGCCAGCAGCGCGGGACTAGCGGGAGAGTCCTACAATGAGCAGTTCTTC. Protein product: CASSAGLAGESYNEQFF.

This clonotype appeared many times. The chain combines TRBV28 with TRBJ1-5; no clear D. Per the germline V gene, CDR1 is MDHEN and CDR2 is SYDVKM. The CDR3 is 12 amino acids. The V end lost 6 bases, the J end lost 7 bases, and 10 bases lay between the germline ends. CDR3 coding DNA: TGTGCCAGCAGCTCGGTTGCGCAGCCCCAGCATTTT. Translating it yields CASSSVAQPQHF.

This clonotype was detected ten times or more. This sequence joins TRBV9 and TRBJ2-5; 9 nucleotides agree with TRBD2. Germline CDR1 SGDLS, CDR2 YYNGEE. Unmatched junction bases numbered 14, after V lost 3 bases and J lost 5 bases. The CDR3 has 17 residues. The CDR3 here is CASSDPPGLALGETQYF. CDR3 coding DNA: TGTGCCAGCAGCGACCCACCGGGACTAGCATTGGGGGAGACCCAGTACTTC.

As to this clonotype: One end of the junction fails to match germline, which may point to a read error. The V and J genes are TRBV10-3 and TRBJ1-5, with D unclear. There are 15 residues in the CDR3. From germline, CDR1 is ENHRY and CDR2 SYGVKD. CDR3 protein: CAISEKGNSDQPQHF. The CDR3 DNA is TGTGCCATCAGTGAGAAAGGGAATAGCGATCAGCCCCAGCATTTT.

This clonotype has a count of ten or more. The J gene is TRBJ2-7, the V gene TRBV7-2; 7 positions agree with TRBD1. V was pared by 2 bases and J by 6 bases, with 4 bases of the junction left unmatched. Germline V gene sequence: CDR1 SGHTA, CDR2 FQGNSA. The length of the CDR3 is 13 residues. CDR3 in amino acids: CASSLLRGREQYF. The CDR3, as DNA: TGTGCCAGCAGCTTATTAAGGGGGCGCGAGCAGTACTTC.

This clonotype was counted between two and nine times. A much larger clone lies one base from this, so it may be a read error. J is TRBJ2-1 and V is TRBV11-2; weak D call: TRBD2 (5 bases). The CDR3 runs 13 residues. Germline-derived CDR1 and CDR2 are SGHAT and FQNNGV. In DNA form, the CDR3 reads TGTGTCAGCAGCTCCAGACGGACTAATGAGCAGTTCTTC. Its protein product is CVSSSRRTNEQFF.

The sample holds many counts of this clonotype. The chain links TRBV20-1 to TRBJ2-3; 10 bases are a match to TRBD2. The CDR3 has 17 residues. Germline V gives CDR1 DFQATT, CDR2 SNEGSKA (reference sequence). With V trimmed by 3 bases and J by 4 bases, 13 bases remained unmatched. The CDR3 reads CSASPLAGSGVADTQYF. As DNA, the CDR3 is TGCAGTGCTAGCCCACTAGCGGGGTCTGGGGTCGCAGATACGCAGTATTTT.